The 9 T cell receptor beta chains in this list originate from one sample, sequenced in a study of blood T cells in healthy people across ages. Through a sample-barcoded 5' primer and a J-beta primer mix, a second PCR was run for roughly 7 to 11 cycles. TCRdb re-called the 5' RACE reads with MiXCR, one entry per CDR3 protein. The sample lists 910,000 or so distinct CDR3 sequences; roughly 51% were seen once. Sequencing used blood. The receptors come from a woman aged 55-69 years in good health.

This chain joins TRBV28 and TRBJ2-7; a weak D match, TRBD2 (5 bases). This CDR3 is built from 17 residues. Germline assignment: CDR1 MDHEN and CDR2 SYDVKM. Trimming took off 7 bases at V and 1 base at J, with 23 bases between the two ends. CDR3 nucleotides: TGTGCCAGCACGGCGGGTCAGTTGCGTTCCTTTTCCTACGAGCAGTACTTC. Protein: CASTAGQLRSFSYEQYF.

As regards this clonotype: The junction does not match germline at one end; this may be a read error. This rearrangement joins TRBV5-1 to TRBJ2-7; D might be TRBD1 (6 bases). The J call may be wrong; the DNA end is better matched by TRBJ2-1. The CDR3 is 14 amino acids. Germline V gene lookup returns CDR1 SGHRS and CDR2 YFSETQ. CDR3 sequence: CASSLEDWDKEQFF. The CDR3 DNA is TGCGCCAGCAGCTTGGAGGACTGGGACAAGGAGCAGTTCTTC.

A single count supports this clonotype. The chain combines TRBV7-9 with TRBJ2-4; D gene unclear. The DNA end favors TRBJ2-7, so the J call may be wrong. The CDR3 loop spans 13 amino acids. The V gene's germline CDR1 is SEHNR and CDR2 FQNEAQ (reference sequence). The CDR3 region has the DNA TGTGCCAGCAGCCGGCCGGCCCACTACGAGCAGTACTTC. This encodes CASSRPAHYEQYF.

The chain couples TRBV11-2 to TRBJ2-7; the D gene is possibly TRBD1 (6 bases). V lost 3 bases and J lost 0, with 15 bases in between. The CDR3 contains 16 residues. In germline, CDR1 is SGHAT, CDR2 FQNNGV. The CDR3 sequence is CASSLRADRPSYEQYF. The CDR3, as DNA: TGTGCCAGCAGCTTGAGGGCGGACAGACCCTCCTACGAGCAGTACTTC.

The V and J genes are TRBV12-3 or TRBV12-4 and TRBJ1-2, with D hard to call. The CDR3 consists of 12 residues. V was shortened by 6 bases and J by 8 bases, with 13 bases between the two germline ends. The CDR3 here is CASSFGPGGYTF. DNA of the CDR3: TGTGCCAGCAGCTTCGGACCGGGCGGCTACACCTTC.

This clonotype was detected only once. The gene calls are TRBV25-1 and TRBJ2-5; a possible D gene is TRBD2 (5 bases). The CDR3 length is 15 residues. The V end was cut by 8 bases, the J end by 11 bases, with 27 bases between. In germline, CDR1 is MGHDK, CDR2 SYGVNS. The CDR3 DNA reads TGTGCCAGCTCTTCCCGATCGAGGGTCTACAATGAGCAGTACTTC. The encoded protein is CASSSRSRVYNEQYF. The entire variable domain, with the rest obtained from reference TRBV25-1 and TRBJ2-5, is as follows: EADIYQTPRYLVIGTGKKITLECSQTMGHDKMYWYQQDPGMELHLIHYSYGVNSTEKGDLSSESTVSRIRTEHFPLTLESARPSHTSQYLCASSSRSRVYNEQYFGPGTRLLVL.

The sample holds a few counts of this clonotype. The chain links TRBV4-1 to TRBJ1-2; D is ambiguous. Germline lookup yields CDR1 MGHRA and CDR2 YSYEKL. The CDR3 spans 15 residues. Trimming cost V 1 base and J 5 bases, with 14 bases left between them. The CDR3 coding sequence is TGCGCCAGCAGCCAAGGATATGTTCAGCCATATGGCTACACCTTC. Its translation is CASSQGYVQPYGYTF.

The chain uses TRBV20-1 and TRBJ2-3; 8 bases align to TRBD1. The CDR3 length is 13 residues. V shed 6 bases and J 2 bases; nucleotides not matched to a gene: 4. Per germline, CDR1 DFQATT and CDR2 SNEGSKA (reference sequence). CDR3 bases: TGCAGTGCAGGGACAGGACTCACAGATACGCAGTATTTT. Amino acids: CSAGTGLTDTQYF.

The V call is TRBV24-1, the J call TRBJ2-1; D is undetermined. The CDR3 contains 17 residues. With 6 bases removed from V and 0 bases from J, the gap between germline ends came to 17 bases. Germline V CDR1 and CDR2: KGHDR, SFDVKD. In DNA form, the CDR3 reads TGTGCCACCAGTACCAGGTTCCCCCGGAGCTCCTACAATGAGCAGTTCTTC. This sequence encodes CATSTRFPRSSYNEQFF.